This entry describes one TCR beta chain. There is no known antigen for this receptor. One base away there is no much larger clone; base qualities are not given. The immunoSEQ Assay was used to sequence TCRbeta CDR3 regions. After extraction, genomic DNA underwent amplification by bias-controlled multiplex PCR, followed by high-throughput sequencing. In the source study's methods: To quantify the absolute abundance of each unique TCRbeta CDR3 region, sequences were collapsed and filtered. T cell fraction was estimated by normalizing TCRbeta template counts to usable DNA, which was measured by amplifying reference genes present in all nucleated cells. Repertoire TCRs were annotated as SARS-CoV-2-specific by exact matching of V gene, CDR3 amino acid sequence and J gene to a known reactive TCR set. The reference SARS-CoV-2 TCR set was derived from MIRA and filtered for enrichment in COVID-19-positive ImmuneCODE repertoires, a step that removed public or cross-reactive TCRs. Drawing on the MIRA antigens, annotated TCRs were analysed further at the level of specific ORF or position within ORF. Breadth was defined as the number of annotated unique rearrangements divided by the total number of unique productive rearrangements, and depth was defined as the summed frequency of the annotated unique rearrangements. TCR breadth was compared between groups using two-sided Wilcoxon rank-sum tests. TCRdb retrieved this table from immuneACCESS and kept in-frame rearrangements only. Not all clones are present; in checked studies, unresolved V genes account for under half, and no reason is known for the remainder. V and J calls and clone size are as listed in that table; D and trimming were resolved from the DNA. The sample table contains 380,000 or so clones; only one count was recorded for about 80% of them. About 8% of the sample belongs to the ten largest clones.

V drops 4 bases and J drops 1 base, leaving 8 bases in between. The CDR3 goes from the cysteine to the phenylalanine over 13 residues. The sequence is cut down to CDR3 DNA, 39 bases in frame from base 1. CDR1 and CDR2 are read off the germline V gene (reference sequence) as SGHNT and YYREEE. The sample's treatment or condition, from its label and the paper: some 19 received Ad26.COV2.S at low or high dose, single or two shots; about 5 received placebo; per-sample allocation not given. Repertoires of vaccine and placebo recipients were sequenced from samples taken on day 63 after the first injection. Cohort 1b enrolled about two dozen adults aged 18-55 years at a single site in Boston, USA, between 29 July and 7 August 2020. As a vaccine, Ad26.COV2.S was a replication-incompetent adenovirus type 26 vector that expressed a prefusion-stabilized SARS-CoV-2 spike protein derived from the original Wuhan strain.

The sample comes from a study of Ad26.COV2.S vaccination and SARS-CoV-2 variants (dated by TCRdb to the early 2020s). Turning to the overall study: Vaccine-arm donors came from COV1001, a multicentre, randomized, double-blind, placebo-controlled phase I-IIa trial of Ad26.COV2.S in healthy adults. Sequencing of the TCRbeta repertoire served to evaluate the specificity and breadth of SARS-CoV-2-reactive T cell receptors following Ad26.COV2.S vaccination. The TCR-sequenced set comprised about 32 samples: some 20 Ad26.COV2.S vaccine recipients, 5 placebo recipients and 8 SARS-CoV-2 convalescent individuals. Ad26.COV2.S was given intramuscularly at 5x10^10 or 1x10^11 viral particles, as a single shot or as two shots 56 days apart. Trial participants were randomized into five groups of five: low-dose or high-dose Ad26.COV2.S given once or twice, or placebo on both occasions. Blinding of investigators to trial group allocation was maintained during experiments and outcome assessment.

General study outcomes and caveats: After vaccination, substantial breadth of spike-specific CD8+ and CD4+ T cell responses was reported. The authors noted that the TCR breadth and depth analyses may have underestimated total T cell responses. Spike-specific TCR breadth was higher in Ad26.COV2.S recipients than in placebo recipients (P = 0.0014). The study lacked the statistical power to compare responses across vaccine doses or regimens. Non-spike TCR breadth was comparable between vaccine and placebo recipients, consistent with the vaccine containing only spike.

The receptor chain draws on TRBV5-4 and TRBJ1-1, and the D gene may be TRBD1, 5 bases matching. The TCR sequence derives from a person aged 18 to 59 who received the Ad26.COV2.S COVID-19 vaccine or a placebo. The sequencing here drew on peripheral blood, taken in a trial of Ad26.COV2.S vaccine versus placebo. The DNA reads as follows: TGTGCCAGCAGCCCCGGACAGAACACTGAAGCTTTCTTT. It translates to CASSPGQNTEAFF.